This is a list of T cell receptor beta chains from one sample in a study of response to subunit inactivated influenza vaccine. TCRdb independently ran MiXCR on the RT-PCR reads; one entry per CDR3 protein. The table shows about 300,000 distinct CDR3 sequences, with less than 25% occurring only once. This material consisted of PBMCs from blood, taken about 20 months after vaccination. The receptors were gathered from a man aged 50 to 69 who received an inactivated influenza vaccine. CDR3s include the opening cysteine and the closing phenylalanine or tryptophan. The D gene is left open where the match is weak. Only part of the rows carry a size: once, few, many, or a class if the clone is expanded.

size: .; D: .; V: TRBV9; J: TRBJ2-1; DNA: TGTGCCAGCAGCGTAGTCCACTCCTACAATGAGCAGTTCTTC; CDR3: CASSVVHSYNEQFF
size: .; D: TRBD1; V: TRBV6-4; J: TRBJ1-6; DNA: TGTGCCAGCAGTGCCTCCGGGACAGGGAGTTCACCCCTCCACTTT; CDR3: CASSASGTGSSPLHF
size: .; D: .; V: TRBV7-9; J: TRBJ1-6; DNA: TGTGCCAGCAGCTTTTCAAGCTCCTATAATTCACCCCTCCACTTT; CDR3: CASSFSSSYNSPLHF
size: .; D: .; V: TRBV29-1; J: TRBJ1-2; DNA: TGCAGCGTTGATGAAGTTATCTCCCGCTTGGGCTACACCTTC; CDR3: CSVDEVISRLGYTF
size: .; D: .; V: TRBV30; J: TRBJ2-1; DNA: TGTGCCTGGAGTTATGTCGGACTTGTTGATGAGCAGTTCTTC; CDR3: CAWSYVGLVDEQFF
size: once; D: .; V: TRBV7-2; J: TRBJ2-4; DNA: TGTGCCAGCAGCTTAGTGGCGACAGGAGGTCCGGACATTCAGTACTTC; CDR3: CASSLVATGGPDIQYF
size: .; D: .; V: TRBV24-1; J: TRBJ2-5; DNA: TGTGCCACCAGTGAGAACGAGGAGACCCAGTACTTC; CDR3: CATSENEETQYF
size: .; D: TRBD1; V: TRBV7-6; J: TRBJ2-5; DNA: TGTGCCAGCAGCTTCAGTAAGGACAGGGTTTTCACAGAGACCCAGTACTTC; CDR3: CASSFSKDRVFTETQYF
size: many; D: TRBD2; V: TRBV3-1; J: TRBJ2-1; DNA: TGTGCCAGCAGCCATACGACTAGCGGAAACAATGAGCAGTTCTTC; CDR3: CASSHTTSGNNEQFF
size: many; D: .; V: TRBV5-1; J: TRBJ1-1; DNA: TGCGCCAGCAGCTTGGAGGTCGCACTAAACACTGAAGCTTTCTTT; CDR3: CASSLEVALNTEAFF
size: .; D: .; V: TRBV5-4; J: TRBJ2-6; DNA: TGTGCCAGCAGATTCCAATCCGGGGCCAACGTCCTGACTTTC; CDR3: CASRFQSGANVLTF
size: .; D: TRBD1; V: TRBV15; J: TRBJ2-2; DNA: TGTGCCACCAGCACCGACAGGGGGCTGAGCGGGGAGCTGTTTTTT; CDR3: CATSTDRGLSGELFF
size: .; D: .; V: TRBV7-9; J: TRBJ2-7; DNA: TGTGCCAGCAGCCCCTCCTCGACAGTAAACACCTACGAGCAGTACTTC; CDR3: CASSPSSTVNTYEQYF
size: few; D: .; V: TRBV3-1; J: TRBJ1-1; DNA: TGTGCCAGCGCAATGAGGAACACTGAAGCTTTCTTT; CDR3: CASAMRNTEAFF
size: few; D: .; V: TRBV10-3; J: TRBJ1-5; DNA: TGTGCCATCAGTGATTCACGGCACAATCAGCCCCAGCATTTT; CDR3: CAISDSRHNQPQHF
size: .; D: .; V: TRBV12-3/TRBV12-4; J: TRBJ2-7; DNA: TGTGCCAGCAAAGCCCAAGGGAGCTCCTACGAGCAGTACTTC; CDR3: CASKAQGSSYEQYF
size: .; D: .; V: TRBV28; J: TRBJ1-5; DNA: TGTGCCAGCAGGTCAGGGGCGCGGGAGCCCCAGCATTTT; CDR3: CASRSGAREPQHF
size: .; D: TRBD1; V: TRBV6-1; J: TRBJ1-1; DNA: TGTGCCAGCAGGACCCAGGGGGCTGAAGGCACTGAAGCTTTCTTT; CDR3: CASRTQGAEGTEAFF
size: many; D: .; V: TRBV28; J: TRBJ1-2; DNA: TGTGCCAGTCAGGGCGACTATGGCTACACCTTC; CDR3: CASQGDYGYTF
size: .; D: TRBD1; V: TRBV14; J: TRBJ1-2; DNA: TGTGCCAGCAGCCGCACCCAGGGGGCCTCGGGCTATGGCTACACCTTC; CDR3: CASSRTQGASGYGYTF
size: few; D: .; V: TRBV29-1; J: TRBJ1-2; DNA: TGCAGCGTTGATACGGGGGCCCGATATGGCTACACCTTC; CDR3: CSVDTGARYGYTF
size: .; D: .; V: TRBV11-2; J: TRBJ1-6; DNA: TGTGCCAGCAGCGAGTTGGCAGGGGCCGTGGTCTCACCCCTCCACTTT; CDR3: CASSELAGAVVSPLHF
size: few; D: .; V: TRBV12-3/TRBV12-4; J: TRBJ2-2; DNA: TGTGCCAGCAGTTTTATCGGGGAGCTGTTTTTT; CDR3: CASSFIGELFF
size: few; D: TRBD2; V: TRBV5-1; J: TRBJ2-1; DNA: TGCGCCAGCACCTTGGATAGGACTAGAGTGTTCTTC; CDR3: CASTLDRTRVFF
size: few; D: .; V: TRBV20-1; J: TRBJ2-7; DNA: TGCAGTGCTAGCGACTACTCCTACGAGCAGTACTTC; CDR3: CSASDYSYEQYF
size: .; D: .; V: TRBV2; J: TRBJ2-3; DNA: TGTGCCAGCAGTGGCAGCGGACCCAGGCAGTATTTT; CDR3: CASSGSGPRQYF
size: few; D: TRBD1; V: TRBV14; J: TRBJ1-1; DNA: TGTGCCAGCAGCCAAGGACAGGGGGCGTACACTGAAGCTTTCTTT; CDR3: CASSQGQGAYTEAFF
size: few; D: .; V: TRBV7-9; J: TRBJ1-5; DNA: TGTGCCGGCAGCTCTCAAGGGGGTAATAGCAATCAGCCCCAGCATTTT; CDR3: CAGSSQGGNSNQPQHF
size: few; D: TRBD2; V: TRBV20-1; J: TRBJ2-5; DNA: TGCAGTGCCTTCTGGATACTAGCGGGAGTTTATGACGGGACCCAGTACTTC; CDR3: CSAFWILAGVYDGTQYF
size: many; D: TRBD1; V: TRBV19; J: TRBJ1-1; DNA: TGTGCCAGTAGTATAAGCCGACAGGGATTGAACACTGAAGCTTTCTTT; CDR3: CASSISRQGLNTEAFF
size: .; D: TRBD1; V: TRBV7-8; J: TRBJ2-7; DNA: TGTGCCAGCAGCCCCCGGGACAGGGGTTTATTAGGCGAGCAGTACTTC; CDR3: CASSPRDRGLLGEQYF
size: .; D: .; V: TRBV7-2; J: TRBJ1-5; DNA: TGTGCCAGCAGCTTAGCGCAGGGACAAATCAATCAGCCCCAGCATTTT; CDR3: CASSLAQGQINQPQHF
size: .; D: .; V: TRBV28; J: TRBJ1-5; DNA: TGTGCCAGCCGGAGACAGTACCGGGAGCCCCAGCATTTT; CDR3: CASRRQYREPQHF
size: .; D: .; V: TRBV28; J: TRBJ2-5; DNA: TGTGCCAGCAGTTTTCCCGGGGGCCGGGAGACCCAGTACTTC; CDR3: CASSFPGGRETQYF
size: few; D: .; V: TRBV20-1; J: TRBJ1-4; DNA: TGCAGTGCTAGGGAGGGGGGAACTAATGAAAAACTGTTTTTT; CDR3: CSAREGGTNEKLFF